The sequence of this T cell receptor (beta chain) was determined in a study of blood T cells in healthy people across ages. Findings and caveats of the study: With age, beta diversity per million T cells declined roughly linearly, significantly by roughly 40.

A second PCR of 7 to 11 cycles used a sample-barcoded 5' primer and a J-beta primer mix. TCRdb passed the 5' RACE reads through MiXCR, listing each CDR3 protein once. This sample has hundreds of thousands of distinct CDR3 sequences, with approximately 59% found just once. Donor samples were obtained from healthy Caucasian individuals from Russia, aged 6 to 90. This clonotype was seen only once. As yet, its antigen is unknown. Germline assignment: CDR1 MNHEY and CDR2 SMNVEV (reference sequence). The CDR3 covers 15 residues. This sequence was found in a young man in good health. The chain carries TRBV27 and TRBJ2-4; TRBD1 aligns across 11 bases. The J call may be in error: the DNA end matches TRBJ2-7 better. What was sequenced was blood. In DNA, the CDR3 is TGTGCCAGCAGTCTAAGGACAGGGGGCATCGACGAGCAGTACTTC. Protein sequence: CASSLRTGGIDEQYF.